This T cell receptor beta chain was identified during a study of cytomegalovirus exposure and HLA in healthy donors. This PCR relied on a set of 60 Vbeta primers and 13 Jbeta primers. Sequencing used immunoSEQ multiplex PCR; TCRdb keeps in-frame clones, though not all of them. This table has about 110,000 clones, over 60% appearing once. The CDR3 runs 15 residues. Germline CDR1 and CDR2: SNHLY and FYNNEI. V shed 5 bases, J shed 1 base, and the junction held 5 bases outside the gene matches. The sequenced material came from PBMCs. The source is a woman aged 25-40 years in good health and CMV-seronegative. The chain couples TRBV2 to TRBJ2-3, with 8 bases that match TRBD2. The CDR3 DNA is TGTGCCAGCAGTCAGGTGACTAGCGGCACAGATACGCAGTATTTT. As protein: CASSQVTSGTDTQYF.